This paragraph reports one T cell receptor beta chain. Its antigen has not been determined. It has no much larger one-base neighbor in the sample; base qualities were not kept. The entry originates in a study of cytomegalovirus exposure and HLA in healthy donors (dated by TCRdb to about 2017). Context from the whole study: According to an earlier analysis of a few hundred of the donors, some 180 million T cells yielded 90 million to 140 million unique TCR beta sequences and 276 Gb of sequence data. Roughly 290 gigabases of sequencing data and roughly 81 million unique TCR sequences made up an early release that covered approximately 650 HLA-typed donors. Of the 300 to 500 genotyped donors, over 80% were placed in the genetic ancestry cluster associated with self-reported Caucasian donors. The study aimed to test whether signatures of past pathogen exposure could be identified by cataloging public T cell receptors. The T cell repertoires of under 700 subjects were profiled by immunosequencing and related to cytomegalovirus serostatus. A separate validation cohort of 100 to 150 different subjects was used in addition to the roughly 670-subject first cohort. High-throughput TCR immunosequencing, statistical association of individual TCRs with disease status, and machine learning were combined to predict cytomegalovirus infection status. To study patterns of TCR occurrence, a later analysis re-analyzed previously published TCR beta repertoires from around 670 donors and added high-resolution HLA genotyping. In the later analysis, no new phenotypic data were used to find candidate immune exposures; instead, reliance was placed on TCR beta sequences and their occurrence across donors. In an earlier analysis of more than 550 of the donors, high-throughput TCR beta sequencing was used to judge whether each TCR beta V gene segment behaved as functional or pseudogenic. Alongside the repertoire data, information on donor age, sex, ethnicity and CMV serostatus was compiled. A later genetic analysis used genome-wide SNP genotypes for about 60% of the roughly 700 donors, treating that subset as a discovery cohort. All discovery cohort repertoires had been generated on a single sequencing platform. Both class I and class II loci were covered by HLA typing, at four-digit resolution. The number of typed donors differed by locus: roughly 620-630 for A, B, C, DRB1 and DQB1; 500 to 550 for DQA1; 606 for DPA1; and around 470 for DPB1. Because of strong linkage in the cohort, four or five DR-DQ haplotypes were treated as single units for association and clustering. On average, 235,054 unique TCR beta nucleotide sequences were sequenced per donor among 398 genotyped donors of the cohort, with roughly 18% of those sequences being non-productive.

In total, 500 to 700 healthy bone marrow donors made up the cohort. All cohort members were sampled while nominally healthy, although unrecorded immune exposures were likely present. The donor tested CMV seropositive, placing the donor among the 250 to 300 seropositive members of the cohort. A peripheral blood sample was provided by each donor, and peripheral blood mononuclear cells were used for TCR beta sequencing. The Qiagen DNeasy Blood Extraction Kit was used to extract genomic DNA from the blood cell samples. The library was generated by the immunoSEQ multiplex PCR assay. For the multiplex PCR, a mixture combining 60 forward primers for TCR Vbeta segments and 13 reverse primers for TCR Jbeta segments was used. Amplification of the CDR3 region of rearranged TCR beta genes was performed with a multiplex PCR assay on genomic DNA. The Illumina HiSeq System was used to sequence the amplified TCR beta libraries as 87-base-pair reads. As for the authors' bioinformatics: Across the roughly 600 repertoires, a later analysis counted 78 million or so unique TCR beta chains, 9 million to 14 million of which were shared by at least two donors. Raw reads were error-corrected and collapsed into unique sequences with a nearest-neighbor algorithm that merged closely related sequences to remove PCR and sequencing errors. CDR3 sequences were aligned to IMGT reference sequences to assign V, D and J gene segments. Each retained sequence needed at least a six-nucleotide match to both a V gene segment and a J gene segment. A rearrangement counted as productive if the CDR3 had no stop codons and remained in frame with V and J, and every other rearrangement counted as non-productive. Following IMGT convention, CDR3 was defined as the stretch from the second conserved V-encoded cysteine to the conserved J-encoded phenylalanine. The earlier analysis of 500 to 600 of the donors excluded sequences that lacked an unambiguous match to a single V gene segment. An earlier analysis of about 590 of the donors classified V segments as functional when productive rearrangements were above 56.7% and as segregating when the standard deviation between donors was above 5%. To diagnose cytomegalovirus status from the catalog of TCR beta chain sequences, a statistical classification framework was built. In a later analysis, TCR nucleotide sequences were compared against IMGT/GENE-DB human TR gene sequences so that V and J genes could be assigned. The TCRdist pipeline was used in a later analysis to assign CDR3 sequences and most-parsimonious VDJ recombination scenarios. In a later analysis, each TCR beta chain was defined by its CDR3 amino acid sequence together with its V-gene family, and reads without a unique V-gene family were excluded. In a later analysis, 500 to 650 highly shared, low-generation-probability nucleotide sequences were removed to address suspected cross-contamination and a sequencing artifact. For each public chain, a later analysis derived a clonal expansion index from normalized ranks of inferred template counts within each repertoire. A later analysis computed generation probabilities with a VDJ recombination model fitted to out-of-frame rearrangements, and checked the results against IGoR. Hypergeometric tests were used in a later analysis to score TCR-TCR, TCR-HLA and TCR-CMV co-occurrence, with a repertoire-size bias correction applied to the TCR pairs. A later analysis estimated false discovery rates by permuting HLA or CMV assignments 20 times. In a later analysis, co-occurring TCRs were grouped using DBSCAN, with TCRdist sequence similarity added in when clustering inside HLA-allele-positive subsets. For co-occurrence clustering, repertoires with fewer than 30,000 or more than 120,000 public chains were excluded, along with a handful of repertoires with anomalous nucleotide sharing. As stored in TCRdb, this immuneACCESS dataset retains in-frame rearrangements with V and J assigned. A fraction of the clones does not appear; measured against another copy, unresolved V genes explain less than half of the discrepancy, and the remainder lacks a known reason. Clone size and V and J calls were adopted from that table, with D and trimming inferred from the DNA. The sample table contains 100,000 to 150,000 clones; only one count was recorded for about 83% of them. 3.6% of the sample is in the top ten clones.

Study-wide findings and limitations: In vitro tests confirmed that a few of the cytomegalovirus-associated TCR beta chains recognize cytomegalovirus antigens. CMV serostatus was the only immune exposure information available for the cohort. According to a later analysis, TCR association rates differed among HLA loci, with DRB1 alleles showing the most associated TCRs and HLA-C alleles showing the fewest. Because HLA typing was unavailable for some donors at each locus, only the typed subset was used in association tests. According to a later analysis, parvovirus B19, influenza, CMV and Epstein-Barr virus appeared linked to several top co-occurrence clusters. An association between a missense DCLRE1C variant and V-gene and J-gene trimming of TCR beta chains was found in a later genetic analysis and replicated in an independent cohort. The authors suggested that the approach could potentially be extended to other disease states and immunological phenotypes. Specific HLA alleles were associated with around 18,000 TCR beta sequences at a false discovery rate of 0.05 in a later analysis. In the study, about 150 TCR beta chains were listed as associated with cytomegalovirus. This cohort had only TCR beta chains sequenced, and the lack of alpha or paired-chain data limited which features could be detected. Most TCR sequences were seen in very few donors, while some public TCRs were found in many individuals. Broadly in line with IMGT annotations, most TCR beta V segments showed up in productive rearrangements about 87% or about 30% of the time in an earlier analysis of around 600 of the donors. The classifier was reported to diagnose cytomegalovirus status with high specificity and sensitivity in both the original cohort and the validation cohort. In a later analysis, HLA-associated TCR beta chains were found to be more clonally expanded and to have lower generation probabilities than equally common non-associated chains. Linkage disequilibrium might explain the correlated functional status among segregating V segments, but an unknown experimental factor could not be excluded. The sequencing pipeline was judged likely to have produced a cluster of highly shared sequence variants as a technical artifact. A further reported finding was that TCR beta sequences accurately predicted the HLA-A and HLA-B alleles for most subjects in the first cohort. Because counts were too low, approximately 18 rarely observed V segments, including chromosome 9 orphons, were excluded from the earlier analysis of a few hundred of the donors. Most CMV-associated TCR beta chains appeared to be HLA-restricted in a later analysis, and the HLA associations seemed to be driven largely by CMV exposure. When HLA alleles, especially DR and DQ, strongly co-occurred, TCR associations were difficult to assign to individual alleles. Presence/absence analyses assumed roughly uniform sequencing depth across donors, an assumption that may not hold. In a later genetic analysis, fewer N-insertions in productive TCRs were reported among donors in an Asian-associated ancestry cluster than the approximately 710-donor mean. Some IMGT-functional V segments, including TRBV6-2 and TRBV6-3, could not be told apart with the 87-base-pair reads, so those segments were excluded.

CDR3 length: 22 amino acids, cysteine to phenylalanine. CDR3 DNA only is kept here, 66 bases in frame from base 1. In the germline V gene, CDR1 corresponds to SGHDN and CDR2 to FVKESK. Germline trimming: 3 bases from V, 1 base from J; junction bases outside gene matches: 21. The receptor was isolated from a woman aged 40-49 years in good health and CMV-seropositive. The chain joins TRBV14 to TRBJ2-4, with TRBD1 identical over 10 junction bases. The sequenced sample was PBMCs. The CDR3 sequence is CASSQNPGQGPPKLRAKNIQYF. The DNA sequence follows: TGTGCCAGCAGCCAGAATCCGGGACAGGGGCCACCAAAACTGAGGGCCAAAAACATTCAGTACTTC.